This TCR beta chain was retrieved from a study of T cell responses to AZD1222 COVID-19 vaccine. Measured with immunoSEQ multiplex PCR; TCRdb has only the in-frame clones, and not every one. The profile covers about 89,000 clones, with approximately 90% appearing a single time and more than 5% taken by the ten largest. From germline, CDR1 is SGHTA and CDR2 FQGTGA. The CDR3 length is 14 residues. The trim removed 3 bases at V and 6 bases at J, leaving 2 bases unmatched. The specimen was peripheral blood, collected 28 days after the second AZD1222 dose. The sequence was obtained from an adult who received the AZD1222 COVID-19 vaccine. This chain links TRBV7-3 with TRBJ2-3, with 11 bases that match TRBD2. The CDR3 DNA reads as TGTGCCAGCAGCTTCGGGACTAGCGGTGATACGCAGTATTTT. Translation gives CASSFGTSGDTQYF. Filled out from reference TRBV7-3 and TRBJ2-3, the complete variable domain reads GAGVSQTPSNKVTEKGKYVELRCDPISGHTALYWYRQSLGQGPEFLIYFQGTGAADDSGLPNDRFFAVRPEGSVSTLKIQRTERGDSAVYLCASSFGTSGDTQYFGPGTRLTVL.